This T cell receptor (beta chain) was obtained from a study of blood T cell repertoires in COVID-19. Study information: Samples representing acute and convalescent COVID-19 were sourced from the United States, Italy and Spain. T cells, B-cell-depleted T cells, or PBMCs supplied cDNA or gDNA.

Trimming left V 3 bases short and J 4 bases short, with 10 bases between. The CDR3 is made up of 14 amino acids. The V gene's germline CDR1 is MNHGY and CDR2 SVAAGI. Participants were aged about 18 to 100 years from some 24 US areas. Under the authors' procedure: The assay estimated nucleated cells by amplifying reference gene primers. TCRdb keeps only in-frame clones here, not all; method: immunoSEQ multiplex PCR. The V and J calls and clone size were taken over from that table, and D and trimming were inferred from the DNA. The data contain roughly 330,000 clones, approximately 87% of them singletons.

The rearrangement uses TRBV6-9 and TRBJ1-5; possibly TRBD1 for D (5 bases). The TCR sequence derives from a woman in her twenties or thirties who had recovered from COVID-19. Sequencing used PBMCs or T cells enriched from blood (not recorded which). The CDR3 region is CASSYPTENQPQHF. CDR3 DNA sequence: TGTGCCAGCAGTTACCCGACAGAGAATCAGCCCCAGCATTTT.